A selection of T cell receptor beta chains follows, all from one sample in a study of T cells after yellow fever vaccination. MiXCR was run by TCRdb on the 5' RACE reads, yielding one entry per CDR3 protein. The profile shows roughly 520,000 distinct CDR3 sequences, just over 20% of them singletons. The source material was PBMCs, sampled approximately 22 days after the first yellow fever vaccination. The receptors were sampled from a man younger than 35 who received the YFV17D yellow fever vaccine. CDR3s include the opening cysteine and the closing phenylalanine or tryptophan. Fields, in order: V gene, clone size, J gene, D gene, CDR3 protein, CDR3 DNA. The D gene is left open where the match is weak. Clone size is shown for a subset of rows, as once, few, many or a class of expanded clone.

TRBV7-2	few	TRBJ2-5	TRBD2	CASNNGGALETQYF	TGTGCCAGCAACAACGGGGGGGCGTTGGAGACCCAGTACTTC
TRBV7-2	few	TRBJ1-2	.	CASSSTNYGYTF	TGTGCCAGCAGCAGTACTAACTATGGCTACACCTTC
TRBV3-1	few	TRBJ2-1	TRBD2	CASSQGLADNEQFF	TGTGCCAGCAGCCAAGGGCTAGCGGACAATGAGCAGTTCTTC
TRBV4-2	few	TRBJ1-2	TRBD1	CASSRLTGGENYGYTF	TGTGCCAGCAGCCGGCTCACAGGGGGCGAAAACTATGGCTACACCTTC
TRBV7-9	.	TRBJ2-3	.	CASNKRGGNTDTQYF	TGTGCCAGCAACAAGAGAGGGGGGAACACAGATACGCAGTATTTT
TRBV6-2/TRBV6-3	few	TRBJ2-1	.	CASSYVPNEQFF	TGTGCCAGCAGTTACGTTCCCAATGAGCAGTTCTTC
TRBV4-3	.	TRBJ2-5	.	CASSQEYRGAQETQYF	TGCGCCAGCAGCCAAGAATACCGGGGGGCACAAGAGACCCAGTACTTC
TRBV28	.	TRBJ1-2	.	CASRYLRAYGYTF	TGTGCCAGCAGGTACCTAAGGGCCTATGGCTACACCTTC
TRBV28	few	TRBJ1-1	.	CASSPAGQRNTEAFF	TGTGCCAGCAGTCCAGCGGGACAACGGAACACTGAAGCTTTCTTT
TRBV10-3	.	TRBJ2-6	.	CAISESWQKTLGANVLTF	TGTGCCATCAGTGAGTCGTGGCAGAAGACGTTGGGGGCCAACGTCCTGACTTTC
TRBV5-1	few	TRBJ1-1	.	CASSSLLGPTEAFF	TGCGCCAGCAGCTCGTTGCTGGGGCCCACTGAAGCTTTCTTT
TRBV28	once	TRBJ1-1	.	CASVQPYNTEAFF	TGTGCCAGCGTTCAGCCGTATAACACTGAAGCTTTCTTT
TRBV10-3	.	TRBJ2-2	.	CAISEDTGELFF	TGTGCCATCAGTGAAGACACCGGGGAGCTGTTTTTT
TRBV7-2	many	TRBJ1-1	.	CASSLAYDRGEAFF	TGTGCCAGCAGCTTAGCGTATGATAGGGGTGAAGCTTTCTTT
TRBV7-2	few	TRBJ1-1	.	CASSLREATEAFF	TGTGCCAGCAGCTTAAGGGAGGCGACTGAAGCTTTCTTT
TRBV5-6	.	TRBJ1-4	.	CASTRLSATNEKLFF	TGTGCCAGCACCCGGTTGAGTGCAACTAATGAAAAACTGTTTTTT